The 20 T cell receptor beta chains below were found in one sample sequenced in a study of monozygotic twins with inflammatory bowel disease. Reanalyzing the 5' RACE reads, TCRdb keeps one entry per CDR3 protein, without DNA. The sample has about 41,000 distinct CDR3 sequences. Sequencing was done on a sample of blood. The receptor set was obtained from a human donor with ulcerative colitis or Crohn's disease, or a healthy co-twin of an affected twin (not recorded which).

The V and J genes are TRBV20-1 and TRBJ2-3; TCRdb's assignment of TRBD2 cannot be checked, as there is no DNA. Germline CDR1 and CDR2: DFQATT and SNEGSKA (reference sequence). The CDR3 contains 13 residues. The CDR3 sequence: CSASGRAGDTQYF.

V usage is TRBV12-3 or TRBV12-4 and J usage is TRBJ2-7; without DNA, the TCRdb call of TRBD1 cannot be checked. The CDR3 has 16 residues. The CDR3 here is CASSAGTGWGNYEQYF.

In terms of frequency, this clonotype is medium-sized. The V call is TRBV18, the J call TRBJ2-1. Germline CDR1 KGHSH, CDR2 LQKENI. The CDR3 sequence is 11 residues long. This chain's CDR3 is CASSPGTEQFF. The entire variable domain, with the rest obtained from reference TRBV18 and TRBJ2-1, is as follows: NAGVMQNPRHLVRRRGQEARLRCSPMKGHSHVYWYRQLPEEGLKFMVYLQKENIIDESGMPKERFSAEFPKEGPSILRIQQVVRGDSAAYFCASSPGTEQFFGPGTRLTVL.

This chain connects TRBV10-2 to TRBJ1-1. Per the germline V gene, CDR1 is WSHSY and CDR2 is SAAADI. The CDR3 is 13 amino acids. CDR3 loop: CASSVTVNTEAFF.

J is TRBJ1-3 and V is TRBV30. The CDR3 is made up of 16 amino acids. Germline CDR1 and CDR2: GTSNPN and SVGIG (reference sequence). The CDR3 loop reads CAWSPAMASSGNTIYF.

CDR3 loop: CSASKGARGLAGANEQYF. This sequence joins TRBV20-1 and TRBJ2-7; TCRdb indicates TRBD2, and absent DNA this call remains unverified. CDR1 and CDR2 (germline): DFQATT, SNEGSKA (reference sequence). CDR3 length: 18 amino acids.

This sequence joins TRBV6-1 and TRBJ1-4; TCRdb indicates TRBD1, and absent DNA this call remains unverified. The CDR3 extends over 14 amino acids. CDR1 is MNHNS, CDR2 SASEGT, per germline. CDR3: CASSTGQGHEKLFF.

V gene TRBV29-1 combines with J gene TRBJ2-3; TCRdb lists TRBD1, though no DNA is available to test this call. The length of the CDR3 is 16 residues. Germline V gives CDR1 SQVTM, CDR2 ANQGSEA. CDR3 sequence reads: CSVDRSTGGRTDTQYF.

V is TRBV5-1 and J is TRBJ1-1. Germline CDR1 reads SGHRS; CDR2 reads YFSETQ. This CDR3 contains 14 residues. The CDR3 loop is CASSIQVTNTEAFF. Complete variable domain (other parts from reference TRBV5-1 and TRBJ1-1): KAGVTQTPRYLIKTRGQQVTLSCSPISGHRSVSWYQQTPGQGLQFLFEYFSETQRNKGNFPGRFSGRQFSNSRSEMNVSTLELGDSALYLCASSIQVTNTEAFFGQGTRLTVV.

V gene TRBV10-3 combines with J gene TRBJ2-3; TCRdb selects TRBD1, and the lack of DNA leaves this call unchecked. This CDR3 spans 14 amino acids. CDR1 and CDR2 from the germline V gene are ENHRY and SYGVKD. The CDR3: CAISAGGGTDTQYF.

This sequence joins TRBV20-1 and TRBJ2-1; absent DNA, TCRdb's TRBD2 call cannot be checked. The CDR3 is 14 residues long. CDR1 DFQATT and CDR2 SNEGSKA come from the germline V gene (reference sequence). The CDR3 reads CSARDGRGGNEQFF.

This CDR3 is CASSQGAGGYTF. J is TRBJ1-2 and V is TRBV6-4; TCRdb returns TRBD1, unconfirmable since there is no DNA. The germline V gene encodes CDR1 MRHNA and CDR2 SNTAGT. The CDR3 sequence is 12 residues long.

The CDR3 reads CASSRRDSETQYF. This chain uses TRBV3-1 with TRBJ2-5; the TCRdb call, TRBD1, lacks DNA for checking. Germline-derived CDR1 and CDR2 are LGHDT and YNNKEL (reference sequence). The length of the CDR3 is 13 residues.

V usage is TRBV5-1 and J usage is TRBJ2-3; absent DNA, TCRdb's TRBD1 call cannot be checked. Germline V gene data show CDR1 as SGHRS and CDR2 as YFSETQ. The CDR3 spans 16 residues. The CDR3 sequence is CASSAVGGLSTDTQYF.

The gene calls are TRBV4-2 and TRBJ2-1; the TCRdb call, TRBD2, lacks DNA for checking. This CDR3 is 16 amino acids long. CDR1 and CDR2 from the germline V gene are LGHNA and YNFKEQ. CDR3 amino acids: CASSQQTSVPWNEQFF.

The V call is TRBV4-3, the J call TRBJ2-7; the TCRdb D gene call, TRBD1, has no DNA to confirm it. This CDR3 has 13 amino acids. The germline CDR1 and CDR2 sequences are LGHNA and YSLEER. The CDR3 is CASSQVTGDEQYF.

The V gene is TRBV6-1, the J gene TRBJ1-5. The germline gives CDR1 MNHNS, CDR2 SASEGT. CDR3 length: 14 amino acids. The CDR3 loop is CASSDSQAGQPQHF.

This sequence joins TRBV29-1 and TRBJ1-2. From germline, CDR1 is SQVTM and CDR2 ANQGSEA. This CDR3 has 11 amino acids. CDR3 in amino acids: CSVEPQTGYTF. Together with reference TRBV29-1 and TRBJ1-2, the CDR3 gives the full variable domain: SAVISQKPSRDICQRGTSLTIQCQVDSQVTMMFWYRQQPGQSLTLIATANQGSEATYESGFVIDKFPISRPNLTFSTLTVSNMSPEDSSIYLCSVEPQTGYTFGSGTRLTVV.

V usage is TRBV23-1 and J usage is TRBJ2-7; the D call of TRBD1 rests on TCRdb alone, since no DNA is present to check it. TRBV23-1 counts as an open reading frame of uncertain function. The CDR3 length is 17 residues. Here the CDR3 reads CASSQWHGQGAFYEQYF.

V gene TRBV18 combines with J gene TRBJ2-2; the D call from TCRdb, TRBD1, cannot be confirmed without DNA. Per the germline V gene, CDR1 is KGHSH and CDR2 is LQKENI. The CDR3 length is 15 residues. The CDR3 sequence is CASSPGQTNTGELFF. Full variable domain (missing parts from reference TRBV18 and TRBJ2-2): NAGVMQNPRHLVRRRGQEARLRCSPMKGHSHVYWYRQLPEEGLKFMVYLQKENIIDESGMPKERFSAEFPKEGPSILRIQQVVRGDSAAYFCASSPGQTNTGELFFGEGSRLTVL.